The clone carrying this T cell receptor (beta chain) was recorded a few times. Its antigen is currently unknown. This sample was included in a study of blood T cells in healthy people across ages. Points from the study as a whole: Age showed a roughly linear inverse relationship with TCR beta diversity per million T cells.

The CDR3 is made up of 13 amino acids. Germline V gene data show CDR1 as LGHDT and CDR2 as YNNKEL (reference sequence). V was clipped by 5 bases and J by 4 bases, with 11 bases between them. A second 7 to 11 cycle PCR used barcoded and J-beta primers. MiXCR, run by TCRdb on the 5' RACE reads, gives a single entry per CDR3 protein. The sample shows about 930,000 distinct CDR3 sequences, almost 30% of them seen only once. The sample also formed part of further work on T cells of mothers and their children.

Material: blood. This receptor was identified in a woman aged 40-49 years in good health. The V and J genes are TRBV3-1 and TRBJ1-1; D not resolved. The CDR3 region has the DNA TGTGCCAGCAGCTTCGGGTTAAGCACTGAAGCTTTCTTT. Amino acids: CASSFGLSTEAFF.